Below are 17 T cell receptor beta chains sequenced from a single sample in a study of T cell repertoires in cytomegalovirus infection. One entry per CDR3 protein, called by TCRdb with MiXCR from the reads. The repertoire holds hundreds of thousands of distinct CDR3 sequences, around 10% seen once, with over 2.5% in the top ten. The sequencing input was PBMCs. The origin of the receptors is a human donor in good health (CMV status not recorded). Some clones in this sample may be carry-over from other donors' samples.

The sample holds many counts of this clonotype. J is TRBJ1-1 and V is TRBV7-2; tentatively, D is TRBD1 (5 bases). The length of the CDR3 is 16 residues. Per the germline V gene, CDR1 is SGHTA and CDR2 is FQGNSA. V was pared by 5 bases and J by 1 base, with 17 bases between. The CDR3 protein is CASSLSTLGGNTEAFF. In DNA, the CDR3 is TGTGCCAGCAGCCTCTCAACGTTGGGGGGGAACACTGAAGCTTTCTTT.

Note on this clonotype: A read error is possible here, since a much larger clone lies one base away. The chain recombines TRBV2 with TRBJ2-2, with unresolved D. Germline CDR1 SNHLY, CDR2 FYNNEI. The CDR3 spans 13 residues. V shed 3 bases and J shed 6 bases, with 8 bases lying between them. CDR3 residues: CASSDLIAGELFF. In nucleotides, the CDR3 is TGTGCCAGCAGTGATCTCATCGCCGGGGAGCTGTTTTTT.

At least ten counts were recorded for this clonotype. The V call is TRBV10-2, the J call TRBJ2-3; 10 nucleotides agree with TRBD2. CDR1 is WSHSY and CDR2 is SAAADI in the germline V gene. The V gene end was trimmed by 3 bases and the J gene end by 2 bases; junction bases not matched to a gene: 2. This CDR3 region has 15 residues. CDR3 coding DNA: TGCGCCAGCAGTGATAGCGGGGGGCTCACAGATACGCAGTATTTT. Translated: CASSDSGGLTDTQYF.

This clonotype was detected many times. The genes are TRBV24-1 and TRBJ1-2; D is unresolved. CDR1 and CDR2 (germline): KGHDR, SFDVKD. V was trimmed by 5 bases and J by 3 bases, leaving 9 bases between them. This CDR3 has 13 amino acids. CDR3 DNA sequence: TGTGCCACCAGTGGTCCGCTTGACTATGGCTACACCTTC. Amino acids: CATSGPLDYGYTF.

The sample holds many counts of this clonotype. The genes are TRBV2 and TRBJ1-5; a weak D match, TRBD1 (6 bases). CDR3 length equals 13 residues. The V and J ends lost 8 bases and 3 bases respectively, with 11 bases between them. CDR1 SNHLY and CDR2 FYNNEI come from the germline V gene. CDR3 nucleotide sequence: TGTGCCAGCCGAGGACAGTTCAATCAGCCCCAGCATTTT. Translated, it gives CASRGQFNQPQHF.

The DNA for the CDR3 is TGTGCCAGCAGTGACGTGTCAGGGGGATACAATGAGCAGTTCTTC. Translation: CASSDVSGGYNEQFF. V usage is TRBV6-4 and J usage is TRBJ2-1; 7 bases map to TRBD1. Losses at the gene ends were 2 bases for V and 4 bases for J; bases not matched to a gene: 5. CDR3 length equals 15 residues. Per germline, CDR1 MRHNA and CDR2 SNTAGT.

This clonotype was recorded at least ten times. V gene TRBV28 combines with J gene TRBJ1-1; possibly TRBD1 for D (5 bases). V gave up 1 base and J gave up 8 bases, with 5 bases separating them. Germline CDR1 and CDR2: MDHEN and SYDVKM. The CDR3 is 11 residues long. Here the CDR3 reads CASSLYREAFF. CDR3 DNA: TGTGCCAGCAGTTTATACAGGGAAGCTTTCTTT.

In its sample, this clonotype was seen many times. V and J are TRBV7-2 and TRBJ2-5, with D tentatively TRBD1 (6 bases). Germline V lookup: CDR1 SGHTA, CDR2 FQGNSA. The CDR3 consists of 14 residues. The ends were cut back, 5 bases at V and 1 base at J, with 11 bases in the middle. The DNA for the CDR3 is TGTGCCAGCAGCCAGGACAGTTTCCAAGAGACCCAGTACTTC. This sequence encodes CASSQDSFQETQYF.

The table lists this clonotype with a few counts. This chain uses TRBV6-2 or TRBV6-3 with TRBJ2-5; D is perhaps TRBD2 (5 bases). The germline CDR1 and CDR2 sequences are MNHEY and SVGEGT. Trimming removed 6 bases from V and 7 bases from J, with 18 bases in between. The CDR3 is made up of 14 amino acids. CDR3: CASSQDTRRRTQYF. The CDR3 coding sequence is TGTGCCAGCAGCCAGGATACCAGGAGGAGGACCCAGTACTTC.

This clonotype has a count of ten or more. This chain connects TRBV6-1 to TRBJ2-7; 10 bases map to TRBD2. V dropped 6 bases and J dropped 1; count of bases not matched to a gene: 3. Germline-derived CDR1 and CDR2 are MNHNS and SASEGT. This CDR3 region has 14 residues. CDR3 loop: CASSNSGGSYEQYF. The CDR3 nucleotides are TGTGCCAGCAGCAATAGCGGGGGGTCCTACGAGCAGTACTTC.

On this clonotype: A clone one base away is much larger, so this may be a read error. This chain joins TRBV4-2 and TRBJ1-1; D is unresolved. Trimming removed 0 bases from V and 1 base from J, with 12 bases in between. This CDR3 is 16 amino acids long. The germline V gene encodes CDR1 LGHNA and CDR2 YNFKEQ. CDR3 protein: CASSQDRGQTNTEAFF. The CDR3 DNA follows: TGTGCCAGCAGCCAAGATCGAGGGCAGACGAACACTGAAGCTTTCTTT.

The chain has TRBV5-1 and TRBJ1-6; 8 bases map to TRBD1. The germline V gene encodes CDR1 SGHRS and CDR2 YFSETQ. CDR3 size: 16 residues. The trim removed 4 bases at V and 6 bases at J, leaving 9 bases unmatched. CDR3 in DNA: TGCGCCAGCAGCCCTCCTGGACAGGGCTTTAATTCACCCCTCCACTTT. Residues: CASSPPGQGFNSPLHF.

This clonotype was counted many times. The rearrangement uses TRBV12-3 or TRBV12-4 and TRBJ1-6; no definite D call. The CDR3 sequence is 14 residues long. V dropped 3 bases and J dropped 10 bases, with 13 bases sitting between them. The CDR3 loop is CASSFPSEGSPLHF. The CDR3 bases are TGTGCCAGCAGTTTCCCCTCCGAGGGCTCACCCCTCCACTTT.

This clonotype showed up many times. This chain uses TRBV28 with TRBJ1-3; no clear D. V dropped 5 bases and J dropped 0 bases, with 11 bases sitting between them. CDR3 length: 15 residues. The V gene's germline CDR1 is MDHEN and CDR2 SYDVKM. This chain's CDR3 is CASSHTVSSGNTIYF. The CDR3 coding sequence is TGTGCCAGCAGTCACACGGTTAGCTCTGGAAACACCATATATTTT. The full variable domain, in which reference TRBV28 and TRBJ1-3 provide the parts outside the CDR3, is DVKVTQSSRYLVKRTGEKVFLECVQDMDHENMFWYRQDPGLGLRLIYFSYDVKMKEKGDIPEGYSVSREKKERFSLILESASTNQTSMYLCASSHTVSSGNTIYFGEGSWLTVV.

This chain connects TRBV7-8 to TRBJ2-1, with 8 bases lining up with TRBD2. V lost 3 bases, J lost 8 bases, and 6 bases stayed unmatched. The CDR3 length is 14 residues. CDR1 and CDR2 from the germline V gene are SGHVS and FQNEAQ. CDR3 in DNA: TGTGCCAGCAGCTTCCCGGGACTAGGCGATGAGCAGTTCTTC. Translated, it gives CASSFPGLGDEQFF.

Ten or more counts support this clonotype. The chain uses TRBV7-8 and TRBJ2-7, with 14 nucleotides matching TRBD2. The junction had 8 bases not matched to a gene; V was cut back by 5 bases and J by 5 bases. Germline V gene sequence: CDR1 SGHVS, CDR2 FQNEAQ. This CDR3 has 16 amino acids. CDR3 DNA: TGTGCCAGCAGCCTGTCGACTAGCGGGGGGGAGAACGAGCAGTACGTC. Its translation is CASSLSTSGGENEQYV.

This clonotype was counted a few times. The CDR3 nucleotides read TGTGCCAGCAGTGGACTAGCGGGGAGCACAGATACGCAGTATTTT. Translating gives CASSGLAGSTDTQYF. The rearrangement links TRBV6-2 or TRBV6-3 to TRBJ2-3; 12 nucleotides line up with TRBD2. The junction had 0 bases not matched to a gene; V was cut back by 5 bases and J by 0 bases. Germline lookup yields CDR1 MNHEY and CDR2 SVGEGT. The CDR3 is made up of 15 amino acids.